Below are 15 T cell receptor beta chains sequenced from a single sample in a study of blood T cell repertoires in COVID-19. TCRdb keeps only in-frame clones here, not all; method: immunoSEQ multiplex PCR. The table shows tens of thousands of clones, with 88% occurring only once. The sequenced sample was peripheral blood. These receptors were obtained from a man over 45 with active COVID-19.

The J gene is TRBJ2-3, the V gene TRBV11-3, with TRBD1 matching 10 bases. Germline loops: CDR1 SGHNT, CDR2 YENEEA. This CDR3 spans 16 amino acids. Trimming cost V 3 bases and J 1 base; bases outside gene matches: 4. The CDR3 DNA reads as TGTGCCAGCAGCTTTGATGGGACAGGGGGCACAGATACGCAGTATTTT. Translation gives CASSFDGTGGTDTQYF.

J is TRBJ2-3 and V is TRBV3-1 (or the pseudogene TRBV3-2); D is perhaps TRBD2 (6 bases). CDR3 length equals 16 residues. V was clipped by 3 bases and J by 0 bases, with 13 bases between them. CDR1 and CDR2 from the germline V gene are LGHDT and YNNKEL (reference sequence). CDR3 nucleotides: TGTGCCAGCAGCCAGGGGACTGGTCTTAGCACAGATACGCAGTATTTT. Protein product: CASSQGTGLSTDTQYF.

The chain links TRBV5-4 to TRBJ2-4, with 8 bases lining up with TRBD2. The CDR3 covers 12 residues. Unmatched junction bases numbered 3, after V lost 4 bases and J lost 9 bases. Germline V CDR1 and CDR2: SGHNT, YYREEE (reference sequence). In DNA form, the CDR3 reads TGTGCCAGCAGCGATAGCGGGACCATTCAGTACTTC. As protein: CASSDSGTIQYF.

The J gene is TRBJ2-1, the V gene TRBV11-1, with D possibly being TRBD1 (5 bases). The V gene lost 1 base and the J gene lost 0 bases, with 7 bases spanning the gap. The CDR3 runs to 15 residues. The germline CDR1 and CDR2 sequences are SGHAT and FQDESV (reference sequence). CDR3 amino acids: CASSLEGASYNEQFF. In nucleotides, the CDR3 is TGTGCCAGCAGCTTAGAAGGGGCCTCCTACAATGAGCAGTTCTTC.

This chain joins TRBV4-2 and TRBJ2-7, with 7 bases that match TRBD2. The CDR3 contains 13 residues. Germline loops: CDR1 LGHNA, CDR2 YNFKEQ. J gave up 6 bases and V 5 bases, and 7 bases lay outside the gene matches. CDR3 loop: CASSGRGQGEQYF. In DNA form, the CDR3 reads TGTGCCAGCAGCGGGAGGGGTCAGGGCGAGCAGTACTTC.

This clone was seen only once. J is TRBJ2-7 and V is TRBV5-1; D possibly corresponds to TRBD2 (6 bases). Germline V gives CDR1 SGHRS, CDR2 YFSETQ. Between the trimmed V and J ends, which lost 4 bases and 2 bases, there was a span of 10 bases. The length of the CDR3 is 13 residues. CDR3: CASSGGTTYEQYF. The CDR3 coding sequence is TGCGCCAGCAGCGGGGGGACCACCTACGAGCAGTACTTC.

CDR3 in DNA: TGTGCCAGCAGTTTTCAGGAAACCTACAATGAGCAGTTCTTC. Translated: CASSFQETYNEQFF. The V call is TRBV28, the J call TRBJ2-1; D remains ambiguous. Germline V gene data show CDR1 as MDHEN and CDR2 as SYDVKM. Trimming cost V 3 bases and J 2 bases, with 8 bases left between them. The CDR3 spans 14 residues.

The genes are TRBV5-1 and TRBJ2-7; 7 nucleotides line up with TRBD2. Per the germline V gene, CDR1 is SGHRS and CDR2 is YFSETQ. The trim removed 5 bases at V and 0 bases at J, leaving 8 bases unmatched. This CDR3 spans 15 amino acids. DNA of the CDR3: TGCGCCAGCAGTACGACCGGGGGGAGCTCCTACGAGCAGTACTTC. It is translated as CASSTTGGSSYEQYF.

The chain links TRBV7-6 to TRBJ2-1; 8 bases are a match to TRBD2. Germline assignment: CDR1 SGHVS and CDR2 FNYEAQ. Losses at the gene ends were 5 bases for V and 5 bases for J; bases not matched to a gene: 11. This CDR3 is built from 16 residues. CDR3 sequence reads: CASSRDGAGGDNEQFF. Here the CDR3 DNA reads TGTGCCAGCAGCCGCGATGGGGCGGGGGGTGACAATGAGCAGTTCTTC.

The CDR3 here is CASRRGSENTEAFF. The CDR3 DNA is TGTGCCAGCAGAAGGGGCAGCGAGAACACTGAAGCTTTCTTT. The chain couples TRBV2 to TRBJ1-1, with D possibly TRBD1 on 5 matching bases. This CDR3 region has 14 residues. Germline CDR1 and CDR2: SNHLY and FYNNEI. V was trimmed by 6 bases and J by 1 base, leaving 12 bases between them.

By proportion, this clone is medium-sized. The sample has other DNA sequences that encode this CDR3 too. The chain has TRBV7-9 and TRBJ2-7, with a weak D call TRBD1 (6 bases). This CDR3 is built from 13 residues. Trimming pared 5 bases from V and 1 base from J, leaving 9 bases between. Germline V gives CDR1 SEHNR, CDR2 FQNEAQ (reference sequence). CDR3 DNA: TGTGCCAGCAGCCCCGGGACATCCTACGAGCAGTACTTC. Translated: CASSPGTSYEQYF. The full variable domain, with the rest looked up from reference TRBV7-9 and TRBJ2-7, is DTGVSQNPRHKITKRGQNVTFRCDPISEHNRLYWYRQTLGQGPEFLTYFQNEAQLEKSRLLSDRFSAERPKGSFSTLEIQRTEQGDSAMYLCASSPGTSYEQYFGPGTRLTVT.

V and J are TRBV7-2 and TRBJ2-3, with D perhaps TRBD2 (6 bases). The CDR3 has 15 residues. Trimming shortened V by 5 bases and J by 5 bases, and 17 bases separated the two germline ends. CDR1 is SGHTA and CDR2 is FQGNSA in the germline V gene. The CDR3 DNA follows: TGTGCCAGCAGCCTAGACGGTCGGGGAGGAGATACGCAGTATTTT. Amino acid sequence: CASSLDGRGGDTQYF.

V and J are TRBV9 and TRBJ2-2; perhaps TRBD1 as D (5 bases). This CDR3 is 13 amino acids long. The germline V and J ends were trimmed by 0 bases and 6 bases, with 6 bases remaining between them. Germline V gene lookup returns CDR1 SGDLS and CDR2 YYNGEE. CDR3 region: CASSVVGPGELFF. The CDR3 region has the DNA TGTGCCAGCAGCGTAGTGGGGCCCGGGGAGCTGTTTTTT.

The table lists this clone with a count of one. The V and J genes are TRBV29-1 and TRBJ2-2; TRBD2 aligns across 11 bases. J was trimmed by 4 bases and V by 1 base; bases with no gene match: 5. This CDR3 has 16 amino acids. The V gene's germline CDR1 is SQVTM and CDR2 ANQGSEA. CDR3 coding DNA: TGCAGCGTTGAAGGCCATCTAGCGGGAGGCACCGGGGAGCTGTTTTTT. It specifies CSVEGHLAGGTGELFF.

V usage is TRBV12-3 or TRBV12-4 and J usage is TRBJ1-4; maybe TRBD1 (5 bases). The CDR3 sequence is 13 residues long. V gave up 6 bases and J gave up 7 bases, with 12 bases separating them. CDR3 DNA: TGTGCCAGCAGGCATGACAGAGTTGAAAAACTGTTTTTT. This sequence encodes CASRHDRVEKLFF.